This is a list of T cell receptor beta chains from one sample in a study of graft-versus-host responses after intestinal transplantation. Produced via immunoSEQ multiplex PCR; TCRdb's table is partial and in-frame only. The profile covers 90,000 to 130,000 clones, with more than 90% appearing a single time and roughly 0.23% taken by the ten largest. No antigens are known for them. The sequenced sample was unstimulated CD4+ T cells sorted from spleen or lymph node cells, obtained before transplant. These receptors all stem from a human donor who was the organ donor for an intestinal transplant. The CDR3 runs from the conserved cysteine through the conserved F or W. D genes are given only for firm matches. Some rows mark clone size as missing; the rest say once, few, many or name a class of expanded clone.

V gene	clone size	J gene	D gene	CDR3 DNA	CDR3 protein
TRBV2	-	TRBJ2-1	TRBD2	TGTGCCAGCAGTTTCATCCTAGCGGGAGGGTACAATGAGCAGTTCTTC	CASSFILAGGYNEQFF
TRBV2	-	TRBJ2-1	-	TGTGCCAGCAGTAAACCCCTTAGTTCGGATGAGCAGTTCTTC	CASSKPLSSDEQFF
TRBV30	-	TRBJ1-2	-	TGTGCCTGGAGTGGGGGGAACTATGGCTACACCTTC	CAWSGGNYGYTF
TRBV5-1	-	TRBJ2-3	TRBD2	TGCGCCAGCAGCCCTGGGGCGGGAGGAGGCACAGATACGCAGTATTTT	CASSPGAGGGTDTQYF
TRBV29-1	-	TRBJ2-1	-	TGCAGCGTTGAAGAGGACTTTTACAATGAGCAGTTCTTC	CSVEEDFYNEQFF
TRBV27	-	TRBJ2-7	TRBD2	TGTGCCAGCAGGTACCAACTAGCGGGAGCCTACGAGCAGTACTTC	CASRYQLAGAYEQYF
TRBV7-3	-	TRBJ2-3	-	TGTGCCAGCAGGTCCGACAGGAACACAGATACGCAGTATTTT	CASRSDRNTDTQYF
TRBV25-1	-	TRBJ1-1	-	TGTGCCAGCAGTGACCCCCGCGCAGGGCCTGAAGCTTTCTTT	CASSDPRAGPEAFF
TRBV5-4	once	TRBJ1-2	TRBD1	TGTGCCAGCAGACGACAGGGAAACTATGGCTACACCTTC	CASRRQGNYGYTF
TRBV6-1	-	TRBJ2-2	-	TGTGCCAGCAGGCAACCCCCCGGGGAGCTGTTTTTT	CASRQPPGELFF
TRBV7-2	-	TRBJ2-7	-	TGTGCCAGCACCCCTTCCGCGGGTAACTTCTACGAGCAGTACTTC	CASTPSAGNFYEQYF
TRBV28	-	TRBJ2-6	-	TGTGCCAGCACCTTTGCTAGTTCCGGGGCTGGGGCCAACGTCCTGACTTTC	CASTFASSGAGANVLTF
TRBV9	-	TRBJ2-1	TRBD2	TGTGCCAGCAGTATAATAGCGGGAGGGAGAGATGAGCAGTTCTTC	CASSIIAGGRDEQFF
TRBV13	once	TRBJ1-6	-	TGTGCCAGCAGCTTATCCCACGGGCCGCGCGATGAGAATTCACCCCTCCACTTT	CASSLSHGPRDENSPLHF
TRBV4-1	-	TRBJ2-1	TRBD2	TGCGCCAGCAGCCAAGATCAAGCCAGCGGGAGGGCCTACAATGAGCAGTTCTTC	CASSQDQASGRAYNEQFF
TRBV5-1	few	TRBJ2-7	TRBD2	TGCGCCAGCAGCTGGACTAGCGGGAGTTTTTACGAGCAGTACTTC	CASSWTSGSFYEQYF
TRBV5-5	-	TRBJ2-3	-	TGTGCCAGCAGCTTGACAAACACAGATACGCAGTATTTT	CASSLTNTDTQYF
TRBV2	few	TRBJ2-1	TRBD2	TGTGCCAGCAGCGGAGCGGGAGTGGACAATGAGCAGTTCTTC	CASSGAGVDNEQFF
TRBV4-2	-	TRBJ2-1	-	TGTGCCAGCAGCCAAGAACTAGCCCCGAGGAAATTCTTC	CASSQELAPRKFF
TRBV28	-	TRBJ1-4	-	TGTGCCAGCAGTTTACGCACGCAGGGAGGGGAAAAACTGTTTTTT	CASSLRTQGGEKLFF
TRBV6-1	-	TRBJ1-1	-	TGTGCCAGCAGCCGAGACAGGAACACTGAAGCTTTCTTT	CASSRDRNTEAFF
TRBV28	-	TRBJ2-3	TRBD2	TGTGCCAGCAGAGGTCGTCTAGCGGGAGTAGATACGCAGTATTTT	CASRGRLAGVDTQYF
TRBV7-2	-	TRBJ2-7	TRBD2	TGTGCCAGCAGCGCCGGGACTAGCGGGAGGCCCGTCGAGCAGTACTTC	CASSAGTSGRPVEQYF
TRBV7-9	-	TRBJ2-3	-	TGTGCCAGCAGCCGGGACCCGGGGGATACGCAGTATTTT	CASSRDPGDTQYF
TRBV6-5	-	TRBJ2-5	-	TGTGCCAGCGGGGCACGGCAGGGTCAAGAGACCCAGTACTTC	CASGARQGQETQYF
TRBV7-9	-	TRBJ1-1	-	TGTGCCAGCAGCCTCCATGTCGGCACTGAAGCTTTCTTT	CASSLHVGTEAFF
TRBV19	once	TRBJ2-1	-	TGTGCCAGTAGTGGGAGCGGAGCCGACTCCTACAATGAGCAGTTCTTC	CASSGSGADSYNEQFF
TRBV9	-	TRBJ2-1	TRBD2	TGTGCCAGCAGCTTTCGACTAGCGGGAGGGGACAATGAGCAGTTCTTC	CASSFRLAGGDNEQFF
TRBV18	-	TRBJ2-2	TRBD1	TGTGCCAGCTCACTCCGCGCAGACAGGGCTCAGAACACCGGGGAGCTGTTTTTT	CASSLRADRAQNTGELFF
TRBV20-1	-	TRBJ1-1	TRBD1	TGCAGTGCTACCCCGGACAGGCAAGCTTTCTTT	CSATPDRQAFF
TRBV28	-	TRBJ2-1	TRBD2	TGTGCCAGCAGTTCCCTAGCGGGAGAATCCTACAATGAGCAGTTCTTC	CASSSLAGESYNEQFF
TRBV29-1	-	TRBJ2-7	-	TGCAGCGTTGTAGCCAGCGGGCCCTCCTACGAGCAGTACTTC	CSVVASGPSYEQYF
TRBV9	-	TRBJ2-3	TRBD1	TGTGCCAGCAGCCTGGGACAGGGGAAAGATACGCAGTATTTT	CASSLGQGKDTQYF
TRBV5-4	-	TRBJ2-7	TRBD1	TGTGCCAGCAGCCTAGCCGGGACAGGAACCTACGAGCAGTACTTC	CASSLAGTGTYEQYF
TRBV7-9	-	TRBJ2-5	-	TGTGCCAGCAGCTTAGGTCCGGATGGGACCCAGTACTTC	CASSLGPDGTQYF
TRBV13	-	TRBJ2-7	TRBD1	TGTGCCAGCAGTCACCGAACCCGGGACAGGGCGATATGGGAGCAGTACTTC	CASSHRTRDRAIWEQYF
TRBV5-4	once	TRBJ2-7	-	TGTGCCAGCAGCCTGGGTGGCAGCGGAAGCTCCTACGAGCAGTACTTC	CASSLGGSGSSYEQYF
TRBV7-2	-	TRBJ1-2	-	TGTGCCAGCAGACCTCACACCAGGGATGGCTACACCTTC	CASRPHTRDGYTF
TRBV5-8	-	TRBJ2-7	-	TGTGCCAGCAGCTTGGACGGACTGGGGGAGCAGTACTTC	CASSLDGLGEQYF
TRBV15	-	TRBJ2-1	-	TGTGTCACCAGCAGGTTTAGCCCGATGAACGACAATGAGCAGTTCTTC	CVTSRFSPMNDNEQFF
TRBV11-2	-	TRBJ2-6	-	TGTGCCAGCAGGAAAGCACCGACCCCTGGGGCCAACGTCCTGACTTTC	CASRKAPTPGANVLTF
TRBV29-1	-	TRBJ2-3	TRBD1	TGCAGCGTCACTGACAGGGTGACGAGGTATACGCAGTATTTT	CSVTDRVTRYTQYF
TRBV5-1	-	TRBJ2-2	TRBD2	TGCGCCAGCAGCTTACTAGCGGGAGCTCGGGTCGGGGAGCTGTTTTTT	CASSLLAGARVGELFF
TRBV6-5	few	TRBJ2-6	-	TGTGCCAGCAGTTACAGTAAGTCTGGGGCCAACGTCCTGACTTTC	CASSYSKSGANVLTF
TRBV4-3	once	TRBJ1-1	TRBD1	TGCGCCAGCAGCCCGGACAGGGGGACAGACCTTTTGAACACTGAAGCTTTCTTT	CASSPDRGTDLLNTEAFF
TRBV5-4	-	TRBJ1-2	-	TGTGCCAGCAGCTTCCCCATTTGGACTGGCTACACCTTC	CASSFPIWTGYTF
TRBV6-4	-	TRBJ2-5	TRBD1	TGTGCCAGCAGCCGGACAGGGGGCCTACAAGAGACCCAGTACTTC	CASSRTGGLQETQYF
TRBV7-2	-	TRBJ2-5	TRBD2	TGTGCCAGCAGCTCCTTCCTAGCGGGAGGGCCGGAGACCCAGTACTTC	CASSSFLAGGPETQYF
TRBV19	-	TRBJ1-5	-	TGTGCCAGTAGTATTACGGTAGGGGAGGAACAGCCCCAGCATTTT	CASSITVGEEQPQHF
TRBV6-5	-	TRBJ1-2	-	TGTGCCAGCAGTTACGATGGCAGGGGCTATGGCTACACCTTC	CASSYDGRGYGYTF